This T cell receptor beta chain derives from a study of T cells expressing NK-cell markers. For the study at large: Seven of the eight sequenced donors were classified as HCMV-seropositive, and one was classified as seronegative.

Study outcomes and limitations: The CD3+CD56-NKG2C+ fraction of several donors was likewise dominated by these clonotypes. It remained uncertain whether the expanded NKG2C+ T cell clones were specific for HCMV antigens.

The germline CDR1 and CDR2 sequences are LNHNV and YYDKDF (reference sequence). CDR3 length equals 13 residues. TCRdb reprocessed the 5' RACE reads, with one entry per CDR3 protein and no DNA. The data include 150,000 or so distinct CDR3 sequences; the top ten clones carry 37%. For this clonotype: Its antigen is undetermined.

The chain combines TRBV15 with TRBJ2-2. This receptor was obtained from a woman aged 45-65 years in good health. The sequenced sample consisted of blood T cells: a sorted CD56 or NKG2C T cell subset, CD4+ or CD8+ T cells, or bulk PBMC T cells (not recorded which). CDR3 sequence reads: CATLAVGAGELFF. Together with reference TRBV15 and TRBJ2-2, the CDR3 gives the full variable domain: DAMVIQNPRYQVTQFGKPVTLSCSQTLNHNVMYWYQQKSSQAPKLLFHYYDKDFNNEADTPDNFQSRRPNTSFCFLDIRSPGLGDTAMYLCATLAVGAGELFFGEGSRLTVL.